These T cell receptor beta chains were read from a single sample in a study of cytomegalovirus exposure and HLA in healthy donors. Assay: immunoSEQ multiplex PCR; the TCRdb copy retains only in-frame clones and omits some. The data show around 91,000 clones, with around 80% seen just once and 4% to 5.5% held by the top ten. Input material: PBMCs. The source is a male donor in good health and CMV-seropositive. Each CDR3 is given with its conserved first and last residue. D genes are given only for firm matches. Clone size is not always given. Where it is, it says once, few, many or a class for expanded clones.

D,J,V,size,DNA,CDR3
-,TRBJ1-2,TRBV6-5,-,TGTGCCAGCAGTAGCCGGGACACGAACTATGGCTACACCTTC,CASSSRDTNYGYTF
TRBD1,TRBJ2-3,TRBV4-2,-,TGTGCCAGCAGCCAAGTAGGGGGCAGGGATACGCAGTATTTT,CASSQVGGRDTQYF
TRBD1,TRBJ1-5,TRBV30,few,TGTGCCGGGGGACAGAGCAATCAGCCCCAGCATTTT,CAGGQSNQPQHF
-,TRBJ2-5,TRBV19,-,TGTGCCAGTAGCCCGAACAGCGGAGAGACCCAGTACTTC,CASSPNSGETQYF
TRBD1,TRBJ2-5,TRBV28,-,TGTGCCAGCAGTGTCACAGGGGGCACAGAGACCCAGTACTTC,CASSVTGGTETQYF
TRBD1,TRBJ2-3,TRBV19,-,TGTGCCAGTAACGACAGGGTTAGAGATACGCAGTATTTT,CASNDRVRDTQYF
TRBD2,TRBJ2-5,TRBV28,-,TGTGCCAGCAGTTTACCCGGGACTAGCGGGAGCGCGAGACAAGAGACCCAGTACTTC,CASSLPGTSGSARQETQYF
-,TRBJ2-1,TRBV7-8,-,TGTGCCAGCAGCTTTGCCCCCGGCAATGAGCAGTTCTTC,CASSFAPGNEQFF
-,TRBJ1-2,TRBV25-1,-,TGTGCCAGCAGTGTTCAGGGCGGTGGCGGCTACACCTTC,CASSVQGGGGYTF
-,TRBJ2-6,TRBV6-5,-,TGTGCCAGCCTCGGAGGGGGGGCTGGGGCCAACGTCCTGACTTTC,CASLGGGAGANVLTF